This T cell receptor (beta chain) comes out of a study of blood T cell repertoires in COVID-19. The CDR3 sequence is 14 residues long. Germline CDR1 SQVTM, CDR2 ANQGSEA. After removal of 4 bases from V and 0 bases from J, the junction contained 3 bases not matched to a gene. Using immunoSEQ multiplex PCR, the repertoire was profiled, and TCRdb retains in-frame clones only, with some absent. Of around 140,000 clones listed, about 80% are singletons. This clonotype was sampled from a human donor in a cohort sampled during active COVID-19. The chain combines TRBV29-1 with TRBJ1-2; TRBD1 matches at 9 bases. Sequences were obtained from peripheral blood. CDR3 sequence: CSVGTGEANYGYTF. CDR3 nucleotide sequence: TGCAGCGTTGGGACAGGGGAAGCTAACTATGGCTACACCTTC. Variable domain in full (rest from reference TRBV29-1 and TRBJ1-2): SAVISQKPSRDICQRGTSLTIQCQVDSQVTMMFWYRQQPGQSLTLIATANQGSEATYESGFVIDKFPISRPNLTFSTLTVSNMSPEDSSIYLCSVGTGEANYGYTFGSGTRLTVV.